Each of the 25 T cell receptor beta chains below was sequenced from the same sample in a study of regulatory T cells in long-lasting Graves disease. CDR3-region Arm-PCR and iRepertoire HTBI primers produced the TCR beta libraries. TCRdb processed the multiplex PCR reads anew with MiXCR; each CDR3 protein has one entry. The repertoire holds some 200,000 distinct CDR3 sequences, with about 19% as singletons. The time point was: newly diagnosed GD, antithyroid drugs for less than 3 months. TCR sequences were obtained from RNA taken from PBMCs. These data were likewise used in another study, on T cells in Graves' hyperthyroidism and ophthalmopathy.

The sequencing here drew on peripheral blood mononuclear cells (PBMCs), taken at new diagnosis, from a patient treated with antithyroid drugs. These receptor sequences come from a woman in her 30s with Graves disease.

This clonotype has at least ten counts. The chain uses TRBV10-3 and TRBJ2-5; D is perhaps TRBD1 (5 bases). CDR3 length equals 14 residues. Per the germline V gene, CDR1 is ENHRY and CDR2 is SYGVKD. V lost 3 bases, J lost 4 bases, and 12 bases lay in between. CDR3: CAISDGVGRETQYF. In DNA form, the CDR3 reads TGTGCCATCAGTGATGGGGTGGGGCGAGAGACCCAGTACTTC.

This clonotype appeared a few times. The chain carries TRBV7-2 and TRBJ1-5; 8 nucleotides line up with TRBD1. This CDR3 has 16 residues. CDR1 and CDR2 (germline): SGHTA, FQGNSA. With V trimmed by 3 bases and J by 5 bases, 9 bases remained unmatched. CDR3 coding DNA: TGTGCCAGCAGCTTCTCTCCGACGACAGGGGATCAGCCCCAGCATTTT. This translates into CASSFSPTTGDQPQHF.

Here the CDR3 DNA reads TGTGCCTGGATCAGCAAAAACATTCAGTACTTC. Its translation is CAWISKNIQYF. V is TRBV30 and J is TRBJ2-4, with D uncertain. The CDR3 is 11 residues long. V was pared by 4 bases and J by 3 bases, with 4 bases between. Germline lookup yields CDR1 GTSNPN and CDR2 SVGIG (reference sequence).

This clonotype has at least ten counts. This chain uses TRBV10-3 with TRBJ1-3; D is unresolved. V lost 3 bases and J 9 bases, leaving 12 bases between the germline ends. The CDR3 has 13 residues. CDR1 ENHRY and CDR2 SYGVKD come from the germline V gene. The CDR3: CAISDGSLVTIYF. Written as DNA, the CDR3 is TGTGCCATCAGTGACGGTAGCTTGGTCACCATATATTTT.

This clonotype has at least ten counts. The chain carries TRBV30 and TRBJ2-3, with D unresolved. V lost 4 bases, J lost 1 base, and 18 bases lay in between. The CDR3 is 16 amino acids. The germline V gene has CDR1 GTSNPN and CDR2 SVGIG (reference sequence). The CDR3 loop is CAWTPTFGPGTDTQYF. The CDR3 DNA sequence: TGTGCCTGGACTCCGACGTTCGGGCCCGGCACAGATACGCAGTATTTT.

The chain uses TRBV7-2 and TRBJ2-1; D assignment may be TRBD1 or TRBD2 (6 bases each). The CDR3 runs to 13 residues. The V end was cut by 3 bases, the J end by 9 bases, with 12 bases between. Germline V lookup: CDR1 SGHTA, CDR2 FQGNSA. CDR3 nucleotide sequence: TGTGCCAGCAGCTTCCGAGGGGGGATTGAGCAGTTCTTC. It specifies CASSFRGGIEQFF.

This clonotype was seen a handful of times. The rearrangement joins TRBV12-3 or TRBV12-4 to TRBJ1-5; D is unresolved. CDR3 size: 13 residues. The V gene lost 3 bases and the J gene lost 7 bases, with 10 bases spanning the gap. The CDR3 here is CASSFGNDQPQHF. The CDR3 DNA follows: TGTGCCAGCAGTTTTGGGAACGACCAGCCCCAGCATTTT.

In this sample, this clonotype turned up a few times. This may stem from a read error, because a much larger clone lies one nucleotide away. The V call is TRBV20-1, the J call TRBJ2-5, with D hard to call. The V gene's germline CDR1 is DFQATT and CDR2 SNEGSKA (reference sequence). V lost 3 bases and J 3 bases, leaving 14 bases between the germline ends. This CDR3 has 14 residues. The CDR3 coding sequence is TGCAGTGCTAGTAACCAGAACGAAAAAGAGACCCAGTACTTC. Its translation is CSASNQNEKETQYF.

This clonotype occurred many times. This chain joins TRBV2 and TRBJ1-1; D gene unclear. From germline, CDR1 is SNHLY and CDR2 FYNNEI. Trimming cost V 6 bases and J 0 bases, with 14 bases left between them. This CDR3 has 15 residues. CDR3: CASRLDRSMNTEAFF. The DNA of the CDR3 is TGTGCCAGCAGGCTGGACCGTTCCATGAACACTGAAGCTTTCTTT.

This clonotype occurred many times. The rearrangement links TRBV6-2 or TRBV6-3 to TRBJ2-1; no clear D. V lost 0 bases to trimming and J lost 8 bases, with 8 bases between them. Germline loops: CDR1 MNHEY, CDR2 SVGEGT. This CDR3 spans 13 amino acids. CDR3 protein: CASSYSTWDEQFF. The CDR3 DNA sequence: TGTGCCAGCAGTTACTCTACCTGGGATGAGCAGTTCTTC.

The genes are TRBV15 and TRBJ1-1; D remains ambiguous. With 4 bases removed from V and 6 bases from J, the gap between germline ends came to 12 bases. CDR1 is LNHNV, CDR2 YYDKDF, per germline (reference sequence). This CDR3 has 13 amino acids. The CDR3: CATSIGSVSEAFF. CDR3 sequence (DNA): TGTGCCACCAGCATAGGGTCAGTCTCTGAAGCTTTCTTT. The whole variable domain, remainder taken from reference TRBV15 and TRBJ1-1, is DAMVIQNPRYQVTQFGKPVTLSCSQTLNHNVMYWYQQKSSQAPKLLFHYYDKDFNNEADTPDNFQSRRPNTSFCFLDIRSPGLGDTAMYLCATSIGSVSEAFFGQGTRLTVV.

Remarks on this clonotype: A read error is possible here, since a much larger clone lies one base away. The chain links TRBV5-6 to TRBJ2-2; D ambiguous. The V gene's germline CDR1 is SGHDT and CDR2 YYEEEE. There are 13 residues in the CDR3. In nucleotides, the CDR3 is TGTCCCAGCAGCTGGTCTAACACCGGGGAGCTGTTTTTT. This encodes CPSSWSNTGELFF.

This clonotype showed up just a few times. The V call is TRBV6-2 or TRBV6-3, the J call TRBJ1-1; D is perhaps TRBD1 (6 bases). V was trimmed by 3 bases and J by 1 base, leaving 18 bases between them. Germline CDR1 is MNHEY and CDR2 is SVGEGT. The CDR3 contains 17 residues. The CDR3 region is CASSYGGTRWANTEAFF. The CDR3 DNA reads as TGTGCCAGCAGTTATGGGGGGACACGATGGGCGAACACTGAAGCTTTCTTT.

This clonotype occurred many times. The J gene is TRBJ1-1, the V gene TRBV20-1; D uncertain. The CDR3 runs to 11 residues. Germline CDR1 reads DFQATT; CDR2 reads SNEGSKA (reference sequence). V was pared by 5 bases and J by 11 bases, with 15 bases between. The CDR3 DNA sequence: TGCAGTGCTTACACCCAGATGGAGGCTTTCTTT. Protein product: CSAYTQMEAFF.

In its sample, this clonotype was seen many times. This rearrangement joins TRBV18 to TRBJ1-2; D is unclear. This CDR3 is built from 15 residues. V gave up 3 bases and J gave up 1 base, with 12 bases separating them. CDR1 and CDR2 (germline): KGHSH, LQKENI. CDR3 protein: CASSPPTDGNYGYTF. DNA for the CDR3: TGTGCCAGCTCACCCCCGACGGACGGTAACTATGGCTACACCTTC.

There are many counts of this clonotype. The CDR3 nucleotides are TGTGCCATCAAGGGAGGAGTTCGGGACAGGAGAACCTACGAGCAGTACTTC. It yields the protein CAIKGGVRDRRTYEQYF. The J gene is TRBJ2-7, the V gene TRBV10-3; TRBD1 matches at 8 bases. The V gene's germline CDR1 is ENHRY and CDR2 SYGVKD. Trimming removed 7 bases from V and 2 bases from J; junction bases left unmatched: 16. CDR3 size: 17 residues.

This clonotype was seen many times. This chain connects TRBV20-1 to TRBJ2-7, with a tentative D call TRBD2 (5 bases). In germline, CDR1 is DFQATT, CDR2 SNEGSKA (reference sequence). The V end was cut by 0 bases, the J end by 2 bases, with 8 bases between. The CDR3 covers 13 residues. The DNA of the CDR3 is TGCAGTGCTAGAGAGGCGGGCCCCTACGAGCAGTACTTC. This encodes CSAREAGPYEQYF.

This chain joins TRBV5-4 and TRBJ2-7; possible D gene TRBD2, 6 bases. This CDR3 contains 17 residues. V was cut by 1 base and J by 2 bases, with 19 bases left in between. Looked up from germline, CDR1 is SGHNT and CDR2 is YYREEE (reference sequence). CDR3 amino acids: CASSLKVPSGLPYEQYF. The CDR3 DNA is TGTGCCAGCAGCTTGAAGGTTCCCAGCGGGTTACCCTACGAGCAGTACTTC.

This clonotype was detected many times. The chain carries TRBV7-2 and TRBJ2-3; 9 bases match TRBD2. The CDR3 is 17 residues long. The junction had 12 bases not matched to a gene; V was cut back by 4 bases and J by 4 bases. CDR1 and CDR2 (germline): SGHTA, FQGNSA. DNA of the CDR3: TGTGCCAGCAGCTCCCCTCGGACTAGCGCTCTCGCAGATACGCAGTATTTT. This sequence encodes CASSSPRTSALADTQYF.

This clonotype has ten or more counts. The J gene is TRBJ1-4, the V gene TRBV11-2; 8 bases fit TRBD1. The V segment lost 4 bases and the J segment 10 bases; nucleotides outside the gene matches: 8. The V gene's germline CDR1 is SGHAT and CDR2 FQNNGV. The length of the CDR3 is 14 residues. The chain's CDR3 is CASSSQGAKGKLFF. The CDR3, as DNA: TGTGCCAGCAGCTCGCAGGGGGCCAAGGGAAAACTGTTTTTT.

In its sample, this clonotype was seen many times. The chain joins TRBV19 to TRBJ1-5; D is ambiguous. The CDR3 runs to 15 residues. V was pared by 8 bases and J by 1 base, with 15 bases between. CDR1 is LNHDA and CDR2 is SQIVND in the germline V gene (reference sequence). The CDR3 sequence is CASSWGGLSNQPQHF. In nucleotides, the CDR3 is TGTGCCAGTTCGTGGGGAGGACTCAGCAATCAGCCCCAGCATTTT.

This clonotype showed up just a few times. A much larger clone differs by one base, so this may be a read error. The V call is TRBV5-1, the J call TRBJ2-3; D is uncertain. CDR3 size: 14 residues. Germline V gene lookup returns CDR1 SGHRS and CDR2 YFSETQ. V was trimmed by 2 bases and J by 4 bases, leaving 11 bases between them. Here the CDR3 DNA reads TGCGCCAGCAGCTTCTCGGCCCAGCCAGATACGCAGTATTTT. Amino acids: CASSFSAQPDTQYF.

This clonotype was detected many times. This sequence joins TRBV7-9 and TRBJ1-1; the D gene is possibly TRBD1 (5 bases). The CDR3 loop spans 14 amino acids. Germline V gives CDR1 SEHNR, CDR2 FQNEAQ (reference sequence). Trimming stripped 5 bases from V and 3 bases from J, with 13 bases between. The CDR3 coding sequence is TGTGCCAGCAGCCCCCCCGGGACCCACACTGAAGCTTTCTTT. It encodes CASSPPGTHTEAFF.

The V call is TRBV9, the J call TRBJ1-2; D might be TRBD1 (6 bases). CDR3 size: 13 residues. V gave up 0 bases and J gave up 6 bases, with 9 bases separating them. Germline loops: CDR1 SGDLS, CDR2 YYNGEE. The CDR3 is CASSVVGGNGYTF. In DNA, the CDR3 is TGTGCCAGCAGCGTAGTAGGGGGGAATGGCTACACCTTC.

Note on this clonotype: The CDR3 does not end in the conserved phenylalanine or tryptophan, so this is likely a read error. This chain joins TRBV30 and TRBJ2-7; perhaps TRBD1 as D (6 bases). CDR3 length: 15 amino acids. Germline V lookup: CDR1 GTSNPN, CDR2 SVGIG (reference sequence). Trimming stripped 2 bases from V and 2 bases from J, with 16 bases between. For the CDR3, the DNA is TGTGCCTGGAGTCTGGGGGCAGTCGGGACCTACGAGCAGTACCCC. This encodes CAWSLGAVGTYEQYP.